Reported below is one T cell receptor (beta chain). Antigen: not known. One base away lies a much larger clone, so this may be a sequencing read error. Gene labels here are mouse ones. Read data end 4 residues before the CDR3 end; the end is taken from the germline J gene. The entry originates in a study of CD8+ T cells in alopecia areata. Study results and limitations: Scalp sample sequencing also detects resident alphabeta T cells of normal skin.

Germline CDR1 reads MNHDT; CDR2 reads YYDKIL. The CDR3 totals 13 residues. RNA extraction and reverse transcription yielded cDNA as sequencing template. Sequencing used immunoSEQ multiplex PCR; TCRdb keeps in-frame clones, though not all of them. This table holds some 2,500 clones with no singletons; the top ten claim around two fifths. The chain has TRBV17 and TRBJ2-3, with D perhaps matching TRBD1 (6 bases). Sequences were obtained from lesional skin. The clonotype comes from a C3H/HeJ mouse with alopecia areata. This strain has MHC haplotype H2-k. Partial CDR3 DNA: TGTGCCAGCAAGGGGGACAGTGCAGAA. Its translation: CASKGDSAE. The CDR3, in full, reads CASKGDSAETLYF.